This is a list of T cell receptor beta chains from one sample in a study of siplizumab effects on memory and regulatory T cells. Clones were read by immunoSEQ multiplex PCR, and TCRdb kept only the in-frame ones, dropping some. The repertoire holds some 65,000 clones, with over 70% as singletons. Sequenced material: Tregs sorted from blood. The source is a human donor in good health. Each CDR3 is given with its conserved first and last residue. The D gene is left open where the match is weak. Clone size is given for some rows only: seen once, a few or many times, or a class if the clone is expanded.

D: NA
J: TRBJ1-6
size: once
V: TRBV30
CDR3: CAWSGLGVYNSPLHF
DNA: TGTGCCTGGAGTGGCCTAGGGGTCTATAATTCACCCCTCCACTTT

D: TRBD2
J: TRBJ2-5
size: NA
V: TRBV7-6
CDR3: CASSLERERETQYF
DNA: TGTGCCAGCAGCTTGGAGCGGGAGCGAGAGACCCAGTACTTC

D: TRBD2
J: TRBJ2-5
size: once
V: TRBV6-4
CDR3: CASRTSGGRETQYF
DNA: TGTGCCAGCAGGACTAGCGGGGGACGAGAGACCCAGTACTTC

D: NA
J: TRBJ1-1
size: NA
V: TRBV30
CDR3: CAWSERQDTEAFF
DNA: TGTGCCTGGAGTGAAAGACAAGACACTGAAGCTTTCTTT

D: TRBD2
J: TRBJ2-5
size: NA
V: TRBV4-2
CDR3: CASSPLAGERETQYF
DNA: TGTGCCAGCAGCCCTTTAGCGGGAGAGCGAGAGACCCAGTACTTC

D: NA
J: TRBJ2-1
size: NA
V: TRBV18
CDR3: CASSPPLGASYNEQFF
DNA: TGTGCCAGCTCACCGCCTCTGGGAGCCTCCTACAATGAGCAGTTCTTC

D: TRBD1
J: TRBJ2-2
size: few
V: TRBV5-1
CDR3: CASSYQGATGTGELFF
DNA: TGCGCCAGCAGTTACCAGGGGGCCACGGGCACCGGGGAGCTGTTTTTT

D: TRBD1
J: TRBJ1-2
size: NA
V: TRBV18
CDR3: CASSLLTGGYGYTF
DNA: TGTGCCAGCTCACTCTTGACAGGGGGTTATGGCTACACCTTC

D: NA
J: TRBJ1-2
size: once
V: TRBV9
CDR3: CASSPQGLGYTF
DNA: TGTGCCAGCAGCCCGCAGGGACTCGGCTACACCTTC

D: TRBD2
J: TRBJ2-7
size: NA
V: TRBV28
CDR3: CASSFRGAYEQYF
DNA: TGTGCCAGCAGTTTCCGGGGGGCCTACGAGCAGTACTTC

D: TRBD1
J: TRBJ1-2
size: NA
V: TRBV5-1
CDR3: CASSRQGYGYTF
DNA: TGCGCCAGCAGCAGACAGGGGTATGGCTACACCTTC

D: NA
J: TRBJ1-2
size: NA
V: TRBV25-1
CDR3: CASSTGFSLSTGGYTF
DNA: TGTGCCAGCAGTACCGGGTTCTCTCTAAGTACTGGAGGCTACACCTTC

D: NA
J: TRBJ2-1
size: NA
V: TRBV11-2
CDR3: CASSSIFRGNEQFF
DNA: TGTGCCAGCAGCTCGATCTTCCGGGGAAATGAGCAGTTCTTC

D: NA
J: TRBJ1-3
size: NA
V: TRBV29-1
CDR3: CSVVRDTIYF
DNA: TGCAGCGTTGTCAGAGACACCATATATTTT

D: TRBD2
J: TRBJ2-1
size: NA
V: TRBV19
CDR3: CASSPRVGRANNEQFF
DNA: TGTGCCAGTAGCCCTCGGGTCGGGAGGGCAAACAATGAGCAGTTCTTC

D: NA
J: TRBJ2-7
size: NA
V: TRBV18
CDR3: CASSPAGRYEQYF
DNA: TGTGCCAGCTCACCAGCGGGAAGATACGAGCAGTACTTC

D: NA
J: TRBJ1-4
size: NA
V: TRBV6-5
CDR3: CASGSGEKLFF
DNA: TGTGCCAGCGGATCTGGGGAAAAACTGTTTTTT

D: TRBD1
J: TRBJ1-2
size: NA
V: TRBV6-5
CDR3: CASSTGGNGYTF
DNA: TGTGCCAGCAGTACAGGGGGGAATGGCTACACCTTC

D: NA
J: TRBJ1-1
size: NA
V: TRBV6-5
CDR3: CASSYPTQDNTEAFF
DNA: TGTGCCAGCAGTTACCCGACCCAGGATAACACTGAAGCTTTCTTT

D: NA
J: TRBJ1-2
size: NA
V: TRBV30
CDR3: CAWIRGLGGYTF
DNA: TGTGCCTGGATTCGGGGTCTTGGTGGCTACACCTTC

D: NA
J: TRBJ2-2
size: NA
V: TRBV5-1
CDR3: CASSSGQGGFGELFF
DNA: TGCGCCAGCAGCTCCGGGCAGGGTGGATTCGGGGAGCTGTTTTTT

D: TRBD2
J: TRBJ2-3
size: NA
V: TRBV5-1
CDR3: CASSLTSGSTDTQYF
DNA: TGCGCCAGCAGCTTGACTAGCGGGAGCACAGATACGCAGTATTTT

D: TRBD2
J: TRBJ2-2
size: NA
V: TRBV18
CDR3: CASSPLTGGVRTGELFF
DNA: TGTGCCAGCTCACCACTGACGGGGGGAGTAAGGACCGGGGAGCTGTTTTTT

D: TRBD1
J: TRBJ1-1
size: NA
V: TRBV29-1
CDR3: CSVYRQGGTEAFF
DNA: TGCAGCGTTTATAGACAGGGAGGGACTGAAGCTTTCTTT

D: NA
J: TRBJ2-7
size: NA
V: TRBV6-5
CDR3: CASRATGAYEQYF
DNA: TGTGCCAGCAGAGCCACAGGAGCCTACGAGCAGTACTTC

D: NA
J: TRBJ2-1
size: NA
V: TRBV27
CDR3: CASSLVPHNEQFF
DNA: TGTGCCAGCAGTTTAGTTCCCCACAATGAGCAGTTCTTC

D: NA
J: TRBJ1-1
size: once
V: TRBV2
CDR3: CASNPTLGTEAFF
DNA: TGTGCCAGCAACCCGACGCTGGGGACTGAAGCTTTCTTT

D: TRBD1
J: TRBJ2-5
size: NA
V: TRBV18
CDR3: CASSRARGLKETQYF
DNA: TGTGCCAGCTCACGAGCTAGGGGGCTAAAAGAGACCCAGTACTTC

D: TRBD1
J: TRBJ1-1
size: NA
V: TRBV19
CDR3: CASSRMGQGRTEAFF
DNA: TGTGCCAGTAGCAGAATGGGACAGGGAAGGACTGAAGCTTTCTTT

D: NA
J: TRBJ1-5
size: NA
V: TRBV6-5
CDR3: CASSFHQGAQPQHF
DNA: TGTGCCAGCAGTTTCCATCAGGGCGCCCAGCCCCAGCATTTT

D: NA
J: TRBJ2-7
size: NA
V: TRBV6-1
CDR3: CASREGTGEQYF
DNA: TGTGCCAGCAGGGAAGGGACGGGCGAGCAGTACTTC

D: NA
J: TRBJ2-6
size: NA
V: TRBV30
CDR3: CAWSVRSGPGANVLTF
DNA: TGTGCCTGGAGTGTACGGTCGGGGCCCGGGGCCAACGTCCTGACTTTC

D: NA
J: TRBJ2-1
size: NA
V: TRBV27
CDR3: CASSLYEGIEQFF
DNA: TGTGCCAGCAGTTTATACGAGGGTATAGAGCAGTTCTTC

D: NA
J: TRBJ1-5
size: NA
V: TRBV18
CDR3: CASSPQQGYQPQHF
DNA: TGTGCCAGCTCACCCCAACAGGGTTATCAGCCCCAGCATTTT

D: NA
J: TRBJ1-5
size: once
V: TRBV28
CDR3: CASSLAAGVNQPQHF
DNA: TGTGCCAGCAGTTTGGCGGCTGGGGTCAATCAGCCCCAGCATTTT

D: TRBD1
J: TRBJ1-1
size: NA
V: TRBV18
CDR3: CASSPSTGGTEAFF
DNA: TGTGCCAGCTCACCCTCCACAGGGGGGACTGAAGCTTTCTTT

D: NA
J: TRBJ2-5
size: once
V: TRBV19
CDR3: CASSTGETQYF
DNA: TGTGCCAGTAGTACGGGGGAGACCCAGTACTTC

D: NA
J: TRBJ2-3
size: few
V: TRBV7-3
CDR3: CASSPSGTDTQYF
DNA: TGTGCCAGCAGCCCCTCAGGCACAGATACGCAGTATTTT

D: NA
J: TRBJ2-7
size: NA
V: TRBV11-3
CDR3: CASSSSPGNYEQYF
DNA: TGTGCCAGCAGCTCCTCCCCGGGGAACTACGAGCAGTACTTC

D: NA
J: TRBJ2-7
size: NA
V: TRBV29-1
CDR3: CSVEEHTYEQYF
DNA: TGCAGCGTTGAGGAACACACCTACGAGCAGTACTTC

D: NA
J: TRBJ2-1
size: once
V: TRBV5-5
CDR3: CASSLAGENYNEQFF
DNA: TGTGCCAGCAGCTTGGCCGGGGAAAATTACAATGAGCAGTTCTTC

D: TRBD1
J: TRBJ1-4
size: NA
V: TRBV6-6
CDR3: CASKNRGQINEKLFF
DNA: TGTGCCAGCAAGAACAGGGGGCAGATTAATGAAAAACTGTTTTTT

D: TRBD2
J: TRBJ2-7
size: NA
V: TRBV6-5
CDR3: CATRLAGSEQYF
DNA: TGTGCCACCCGACTAGCGGGAAGCGAGCAGTACTTC

D: NA
J: TRBJ2-2
size: NA
V: TRBV6-6
CDR3: CASSRIFTGELFF
DNA: TGTGCCAGCAGTCGGATATTTACCGGGGAGCTGTTTTTT

D: NA
J: TRBJ2-2
size: few
V: TRBV19
CDR3: CASSIVRTYSGELFF
DNA: TGTGCCAGTAGTATAGTAAGGACATACAGCGGGGAGCTGTTTTTT

D: TRBD2
J: TRBJ2-1
size: NA
V: TRBV5-5
CDR3: CASSLGRPWVGRSYNEQFF
DNA: TGTGCCAGCAGCTTGGGGAGGCCGTGGGTCGGGAGGTCCTACAATGAGCAGTTCTTC

D: NA
J: TRBJ1-2
size: NA
V: TRBV5-1
CDR3: CASRSQGRGYGYTF
DNA: TGCGCCAGCAGAAGTCAGGGGCGAGGCTATGGCTACACCTTC

D: NA
J: TRBJ2-1
size: once
V: TRBV19
CDR3: CASSEGLASNEQFF
DNA: TGTGCCAGTAGTGAGGGACTGGCTAGTAATGAGCAGTTCTTC

D: TRBD1
J: TRBJ2-1
size: NA
V: TRBV7-3
CDR3: CASSSYRQGGREEQFF
DNA: TGTGCCAGCAGCTCCTACCGACAGGGGGGTCGGGAGGAGCAGTTCTTC

D: TRBD2
J: TRBJ2-7
size: NA
V: TRBV27
CDR3: CASSPVAGSTLFF
DNA: TGTGCCAGCAGCCCCGTAGCGGGAAGTACCCTCTTCTTC

D: TRBD2
J: TRBJ2-3
size: few
V: TRBV30
CDR3: CACTSGSRTDTQYF
DNA: TGTGCCTGCACAAGCGGGAGTCGGACAGATACGCAGTATTTT

D: NA
J: TRBJ2-4
size: NA
V: TRBV27
CDR3: CASSWGGPAKNIQYF
DNA: TGTGCCAGCTCCTGGGGGGGCCCAGCCAAAAACATTCAGTACTTC